This T cell receptor beta chain was found in a study of blood T cell repertoires in COVID-19. Trimming cost V 5 bases and J 3 bases, with 4 bases left between them. This CDR3 region has 11 residues. In germline, CDR1 is MNHEY, CDR2 SMNVEV (reference sequence). Authors' data handling: How many nucleated cells were present was estimated from reference gene primer amplification. Profiling relied on immunoSEQ multiplex PCR, and the TCRdb table lists in-frame clones only, not all of them. For V, J and clone size, that table is used; D and trimming come from the DNA. In the table there are around 42,000 clones, almost 80% of which are singletons.

This chain uses TRBV27 with TRBJ2-5; D is unresolved. The receptor was isolated from a woman of 80 years or more with acute or convalescent COVID-19. The material sequenced was peripheral blood. Here the CDR3 reads CASSLKETQYF. The CDR3 DNA reads as TGTGCCAGCAGTCTAAAAGAGACCCAGTACTTC.